The clone carrying this TCR beta chain occurred many times. V lost 3 bases, J lost 6 bases, and 8 bases lay in between. This CDR3 is 11 amino acids long. Germline V gene lookup returns CDR1 DFQATT and CDR2 SNEGSKA (reference sequence). TCRdb reprocessed the 5' RACE reads via MiXCR and lists one record per CDR3 protein. The sample records approximately 37,000 distinct CDR3 sequences, about 20% being singletons. The receptor comes from a female donor with breast cancer. This chain uses TRBV20-1 with TRBJ1-1, with D uncertain. Sequencing was carried out using naive CD4+ T cells sorted from a lymph node. The subset was: naive CD4+ T cells, CD4+CD45RA+CD25-. CDR3 sequence (DNA): TGCAGTGCTAGCCCCGATTCTGAAGCTTTCTTT. Amino acids: CSASPDSEAFF.